This TCR beta chain was identified during a study of T cells after posttransplantation cyclophosphamide (dated by TCRdb to between 2015 and 2016). Regarding the complete study: Using TRB sequencing, the study followed how the T cell repertoire rebuilt after myeloablative bone marrow transplantation with posttransplantation cyclophosphamide given as GVHD prophylaxis. Antigen receptor sequencing covered samples from roughly 35 PTCy-treated patients and 15 to 20 of their related bone marrow donors. In 3 patients, up to about 3 additional blood samples taken between 2 and 5.2 years after transplant also underwent TRB sequencing, as did pretransplant blood from 4 patients. Because TRA and TRB clonality correlated tightly in roughly nine samples, the subsequent TCR analyses were limited to TRB only. Blood from all 30 or so PTCy patients who had 1-year posttransplant specimens underwent TRB sequencing. Public TRB sequences were queried against a database of over 3,000 sequences associated with responses to pathogens, tumor antigens, self-antigens and alloantigens. Overall study results and their limits: At 1-2 months, donor-recipient similarity was low but rose over the first year, and the later blood repertoires were often dominated by donor CD8+ memory clones. The TRB repertoires of T cells infiltrating skin or the GI tract showed only limited overlap with the TRB repertoires found in blood. Across the approximately 47 patients, TRB clonality was highly associated with recipient CMV seropositivity and CMV reactivation, and diversity with PTCy was similar to that in the CNI/methotrexate controls.

Spanning cysteine to phenylalanine, the CDR3 consists of 15 amino acids. CDR3 DNA only is kept here, 45 bases in frame from base 1. V gives up 4 bases and J gives up 0 bases, and the segment between their germline ends measures 9 bases. CDR1 and CDR2, per the germline V gene (reference sequence), are LNHDA and SQIVND. Related bone marrow donors provided peripheral blood samples on the day of marrow donation. Peripheral blood and bone marrow mononuclear cells were isolated by Ficoll-Hypaque density centrifugation and were cryopreserved. About this clone itself: What antigen it recognizes has not been identified. Per-base qualities were not stored, and no clone one base away is much larger.

Genomic DNA was used for TRB sequencing, which was performed with the immunoSEQ assay at survey resolution or with the hsTCRB kit. From the authors' description of their analysis: The immunoSEQ software handled the initial read processing, while the LymphoSeq R package was used for the repertoire analyses. Clonality was computed as 1 minus normalized Shannon entropy; Gini coefficient was also calculated for each TRB dataset. Phenotypes of unsorted samples were inferred by mapping TRB sequences from sorted subsets of the recipient or donor onto the same recipient's unsorted samples. TCRdb holds this immuneACCESS table with in-frame rearrangements only. Some clones are missing; in checked studies, unresolved V genes explain under half, and the rest has no known cause. That table supplies the V and J calls and clone size; D and trimming were determined from the DNA. The sample table contains about 52,000 clones; only one count was recorded for roughly 94% of them. About 3.1% of the sample is taken by the ten largest.

Recombination connected TRBV19 to TRBJ1-4; the D gene is not confidently resolved. Sequencing input: PBMCs. This clonotype was sampled from a woman younger than 45 in good health and a related stem cell transplant donor. The sequence in DNA is TGTGCCAGTAGTACGACATCGGCAACTAATGAAAAACTGTTTTTT. Its protein reads: CASSTTSATNEKLFF.